The 3 T cell receptor beta chains given below trace back to one sample, sequenced in a study of neurological immune-mediated disorders. TCRdb recomputed calls from the 5' RACE reads with MiXCR, one row per CDR3 protein. The sample contains roughly 21,000 distinct CDR3 sequences, 17% of which appear only once. Sequencing used CD8+ T cells from blood. The receptors stem from a woman aged 18-29 years with multiple sclerosis.

This clonotype occurred many times. V usage is TRBV7-6 and J usage is TRBJ2-1; 8 bases match TRBD1. The CDR3 contains 15 residues. Germline CDR1 reads SGHVS; CDR2 reads FNYEAQ. Germline trimming cut 5 bases from V and 6 bases from J; bases unmatched to any gene: 9. CDR3 residues: CASSLQWDRLNEQFF. In nucleotides, the CDR3 is TGTGCCAGCAGCCTGCAGTGGGACAGGCTCAATGAGCAGTTCTTC.

This chain uses TRBV20-1 with TRBJ1-1; perhaps TRBD1 as D (6 bases). Germline V lookup: CDR1 DFQATT, CDR2 SNEGSKA (reference sequence). The CDR3 has 14 amino acids. Trimming cost V 6 bases and J 0 bases, with 14 bases left between them. For the CDR3, the DNA is TGCAGTGCCTGGAGGCCAGGGGTGAACACTGAAGCTTTCTTT. This gives the protein CSAWRPGVNTEAFF.

This clonotype is medium-sized. This chain joins TRBV4-1 and TRBJ2-3; 7 positions agree with TRBD2. CDR1 MGHRA and CDR2 YSYEKL come from the germline V gene. The CDR3 covers 15 residues. The J segment lost 3 bases and the V segment lost 2 bases, leaving 5 bases of the junction unmatched. This CDR3 reads CASSQIAGVTDTQYF. The CDR3 coding sequence is TGCGCCAGCAGCCAAATTGCGGGAGTTACAGATACGCAGTATTTT.